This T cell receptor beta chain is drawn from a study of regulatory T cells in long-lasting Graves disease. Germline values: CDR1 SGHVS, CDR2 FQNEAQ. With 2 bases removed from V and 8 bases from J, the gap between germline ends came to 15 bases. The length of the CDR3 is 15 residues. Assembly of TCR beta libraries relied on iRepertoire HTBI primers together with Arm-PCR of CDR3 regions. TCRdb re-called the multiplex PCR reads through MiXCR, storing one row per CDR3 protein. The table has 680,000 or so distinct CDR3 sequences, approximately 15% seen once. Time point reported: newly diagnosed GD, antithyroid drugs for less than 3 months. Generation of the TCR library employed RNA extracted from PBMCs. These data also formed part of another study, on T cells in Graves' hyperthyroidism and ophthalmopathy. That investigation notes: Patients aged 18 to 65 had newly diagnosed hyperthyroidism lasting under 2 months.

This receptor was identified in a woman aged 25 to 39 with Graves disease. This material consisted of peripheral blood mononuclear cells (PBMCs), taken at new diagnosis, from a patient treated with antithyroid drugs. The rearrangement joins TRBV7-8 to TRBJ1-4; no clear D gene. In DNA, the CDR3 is TGTGCCAGCAGCTTATATCTACAGAGAGGGGAAAAACTGTTTTTT. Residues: CASSLYLQRGEKLFF.